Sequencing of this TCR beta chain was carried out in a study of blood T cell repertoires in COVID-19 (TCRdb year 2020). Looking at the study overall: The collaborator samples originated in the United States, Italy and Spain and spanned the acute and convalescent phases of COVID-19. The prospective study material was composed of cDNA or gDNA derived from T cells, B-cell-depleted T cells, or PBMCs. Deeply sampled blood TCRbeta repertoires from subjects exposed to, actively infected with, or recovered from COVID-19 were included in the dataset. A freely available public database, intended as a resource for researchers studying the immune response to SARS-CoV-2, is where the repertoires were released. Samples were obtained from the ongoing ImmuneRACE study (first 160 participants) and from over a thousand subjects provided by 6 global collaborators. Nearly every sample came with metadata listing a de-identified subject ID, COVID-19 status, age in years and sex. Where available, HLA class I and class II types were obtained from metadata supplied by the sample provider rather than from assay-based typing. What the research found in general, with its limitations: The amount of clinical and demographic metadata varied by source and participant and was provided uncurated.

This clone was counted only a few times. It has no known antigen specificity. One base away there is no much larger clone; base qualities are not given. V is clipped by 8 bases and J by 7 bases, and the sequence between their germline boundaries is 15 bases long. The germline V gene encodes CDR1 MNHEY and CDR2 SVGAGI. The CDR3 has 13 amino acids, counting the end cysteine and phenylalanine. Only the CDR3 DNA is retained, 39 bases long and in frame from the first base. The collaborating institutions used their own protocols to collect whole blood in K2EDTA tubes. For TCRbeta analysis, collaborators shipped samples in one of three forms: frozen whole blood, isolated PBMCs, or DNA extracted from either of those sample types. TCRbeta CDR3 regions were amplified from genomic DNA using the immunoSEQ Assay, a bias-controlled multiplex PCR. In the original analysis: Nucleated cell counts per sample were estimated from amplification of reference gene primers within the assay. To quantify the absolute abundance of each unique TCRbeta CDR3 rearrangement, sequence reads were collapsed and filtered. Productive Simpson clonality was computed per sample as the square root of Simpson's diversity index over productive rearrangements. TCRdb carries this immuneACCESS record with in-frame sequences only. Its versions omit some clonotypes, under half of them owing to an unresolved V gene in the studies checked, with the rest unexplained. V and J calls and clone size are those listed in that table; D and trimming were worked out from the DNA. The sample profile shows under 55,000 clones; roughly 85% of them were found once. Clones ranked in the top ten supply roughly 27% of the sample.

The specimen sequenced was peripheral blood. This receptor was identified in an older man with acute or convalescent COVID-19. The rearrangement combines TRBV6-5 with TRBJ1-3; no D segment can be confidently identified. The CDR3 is CASEASARNTIYF. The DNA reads TGTGCCAGCGAAGCTTCTGCGAGGAACACCATATATTTT.